Each of the 21 T cell receptor beta chains below was sequenced from the same sample in a study of blood T cell repertoires in COVID-19. Profiling relied on immunoSEQ multiplex PCR, and the TCRdb table lists in-frame clones only, not all of them. This sample has roughly 170,000 clones, with more than 75% found just once. The source material was peripheral blood. The receptors originated from a woman between 50 and 59 years old with COVID-19, enrolled during active disease.

The V gene is TRBV4-1, the J gene TRBJ2-4; TRBD2 agrees at 16 bases. Trimming took 4 bases from V and 0 from J; bases not matched to a gene: 3. Germline-derived CDR1 and CDR2 are MGHRA and YSYEKL. This CDR3 has 18 amino acids. The CDR3 DNA reads as TGCGCCAGCAGCCCGGGACTAGCGGGGGGGCTAGCCAAAAACATTCAGTACTTC. Translation gives CASSPGLAGGLAKNIQYF.

The rearrangement links TRBV2 to TRBJ2-1, with 11 bases matching TRBD2. Germline values: CDR1 SNHLY, CDR2 FYNNEI. This CDR3 comprises 16 residues. The trim removed 3 bases at V and 4 bases at J, leaving 5 bases unmatched. The CDR3 coding sequence is TGTGCCAGCAGTGATTGGGGACTAGCGGATTACAATGAGCAGTTCTTC. Amino acids: CASSDWGLADYNEQFF.

This clone was detected a few times. This rearrangement joins TRBV5-6 to TRBJ2-6; D remains ambiguous. Trimming took 0 bases from V and 0 from J, leaving 4 bases between them. The CDR3 spans 15 residues. Germline CDR1 SGHDT, CDR2 YYEEEE. The CDR3 spells CASSLGNSGANVLTF. CDR3 nucleotides: TGTGCCAGCAGCTTGGGTAACTCTGGGGCCAACGTCCTGACTTTC.

The gene calls are TRBV24-1 and TRBJ1-2; TRBD1 matches at 8 bases. Unmatched junction bases numbered 10, after V lost 7 bases and J lost 7 bases. Germline V CDR1 and CDR2: KGHDR, SFDVKD. The CDR3 has 14 amino acids. The CDR3 nucleotides read TGTGCCACCAGCACCGGGACAGGCCTCGGTGGCTACACCTTC. Amino acid sequence: CATSTGTGLGGYTF.

This clone was observed many times. The chain employs TRBV3-1 (or the pseudogene TRBV3-2) and TRBJ2-2; D perhaps matches TRBD1 (6 bases). Looked up from germline, CDR1 is LGHDT and CDR2 is YNNKEL (reference sequence). The CDR3 is 15 amino acids. The germline V and J ends were trimmed by 0 bases and 6 bases, with 11 bases remaining between them. In nucleotides, the CDR3 is TGTGCCAGCAGCCAAGACCTCTCAGGGGCCGGGGAGCTGTTTTTT. Translation: CASSQDLSGAGELFF.

This rearrangement joins TRBV7-2 to TRBJ1-2, with 9 nucleotides matching TRBD1. The CDR3 contains 14 residues. Trimming removed 4 bases from V and 8 bases from J; junction bases left unmatched: 8. Per germline, CDR1 SGHTA and CDR2 FQGNSA. The DNA for the CDR3 is TGTGCCAGCAGCTCGGGACAGGGTTTGGGGGGCTACACCTTC. It is translated as CASSSGQGLGGYTF.

Regarding this clone: Other DNA variants within this sample encode the same CDR3. V is TRBV10-2 and J is TRBJ2-5; TRBD1 matches 9 bases. The germline CDR1 and CDR2 sequences are WSHSY and SAAADI. J was trimmed by 5 bases and V by 3 bases; bases with no gene match: 1. CDR3 size: 13 residues. The chain's CDR3 is CASSETGGETQYF. CDR3 DNA: TGCGCCAGCAGTGAAACAGGGGGCGAGACCCAGTACTTC.

This sequence joins TRBV27 and TRBJ1-6; D gene ambiguous. Germline values: CDR1 MNHEY, CDR2 SMNVEV (reference sequence). The length of the CDR3 is 15 residues. V was pared by 6 bases and J by 5 bases, with 14 bases between. CDR3 amino acids: CASSSFHRDNSPLHF. For the CDR3, the DNA is TGTGCCAGCAGCTCTTTCCACAGAGATAATTCACCCCTCCACTTT.

The chain links TRBV5-1 to TRBJ1-1, with D perhaps TRBD1 (6 bases). The V and J ends lost 1 base and 0 bases respectively, with 13 bases between them. The CDR3 has 16 residues. Germline V lookup: CDR1 SGHRS, CDR2 YFSETQ. The CDR3 DNA sequence: TGCGCCAGCAGCTTGACGGGCCAGGGGCTGAACACTGAAGCTTTCTTT. This codes for CASSLTGQGLNTEAFF. Full variable domain (rest looked up from reference TRBV5-1 and TRBJ1-1): KAGVTQTPRYLIKTRGQQVTLSCSPISGHRSVSWYQQTPGQGLQFLFEYFSETQRNKGNFPGRFSGRQFSNSRSEMNVSTLELGDSALYLCASSLTGQGLNTEAFFGQGTRLTVV.

The chain couples TRBV7-3 to TRBJ2-3, with D possibly being TRBD2 (7 bases). Germline CDR1 SGHTA, CDR2 FQGTGA. V gave up 4 bases and J gave up 5 bases, with 13 bases separating them. CDR3 size: 14 residues. CDR3 loop: CASSYGGPVDTQYF. CDR3 nucleotide sequence: TGTGCCAGCAGCTACGGGGGGCCGGTAGATACGCAGTATTTT. The full variable domain, with the rest looked up from reference TRBV7-3 and TRBJ2-3, is GAGVSQTPSNKVTEKGKYVELRCDPISGHTALYWYRQSLGQGPEFLIYFQGTGAADDSGLPNDRFFAVRPEGSVSTLKIQRTERGDSAVYLCASSYGGPVDTQYFGPGTRLTVL.

V and J are TRBV7-3 and TRBJ2-5; D gene uncertain. V lost 5 bases to trimming and J lost 1 base, with 8 bases between them. CDR3 size: 13 residues. CDR1 SGHTA and CDR2 FQGTGA come from the germline V gene. The CDR3 spells CASSNGVQETQYF. Written as DNA, the CDR3 is TGTGCCAGCAGCAACGGAGTCCAAGAGACCCAGTACTTC.

This clone was counted once. The V call is TRBV7-2, the J call TRBJ2-2; 12 positions match TRBD2. This CDR3 region has 16 residues. The germline V gene has CDR1 SGHTA and CDR2 FQGNSA. With 5 bases clipped from V and 1 base from J, the junction kept 2 bases outside the gene matches. The DNA for the CDR3 is TGTGCCAGCAGCAGACTAGCGGGGGAGAACACCGGGGAGCTGTTTTTT. Protein: CASSRLAGENTGELFF. Full variable domain (missing parts from reference TRBV7-2 and TRBJ2-2): GAGVSQSPSNKVTEKGKDVELRCDPISGHTALYWYRQSLGQGLEFLIYFQGNSAPDKSGLPSDRFSAERTGGSVSTLTIQRTQQEDSAVYLCASSRLAGENTGELFFGEGSRLTVL.

J is TRBJ2-7 and V is TRBV18, with 10 nucleotides matching TRBD2. Germline V CDR1 and CDR2: KGHSH, LQKENI. Unmatched junction bases numbered 18, after V lost 3 bases and J lost 1 base. This CDR3 region has 20 residues. The CDR3 sequence: CASSPIYPTSGLSGSYEQYF. In DNA, the CDR3 is TGTGCCAGCTCACCGATCTACCCGACTAGCGGGTTATCCGGATCCTACGAGCAGTACTTC.

The rearrangement links TRBV13 to TRBJ1-3; TRBD1 matches at 9 bases. Germline V lookup: CDR1 PRHDT, CDR2 FYEKMQ (reference sequence). This CDR3 has 15 amino acids. The V and J ends lost 6 bases and 4 bases, in that order; junction bases with no gene match: 7. DNA for the CDR3: TGTGCCAGCAGTCTCGGGACAGGGAGGGGAAACACCATATATTTT. It is translated as CASSLGTGRGNTIYF.

The V gene is TRBV6-1, the J gene TRBJ2-3, with 7 bases that match TRBD2. In germline, CDR1 is MNHNS, CDR2 SASEGT. The CDR3 runs 15 residues. Unmatched junction bases numbered 5, after V lost 3 bases and J lost 2 bases. CDR3 in amino acids: CASSDLGGDTDTQYF. The CDR3 nucleotides are TGTGCCAGCAGTGACCTTGGGGGGGACACAGATACGCAGTATTTT.

The chain employs TRBV4-2 and TRBJ1-6; D is uncertain. This CDR3 comprises 15 residues. CDR1 LGHNA and CDR2 YNFKEQ come from the germline V gene. V was clipped by 1 base and J by 0 bases, with 4 bases between them. The CDR3 DNA is TGTGCCAGCAGCCAAGCCCGCTCCTATAATTCACCCCTCCACTTT. Translation gives CASSQARSYNSPLHF.

This clone was seen at least ten times. The J gene is TRBJ2-1, the V gene TRBV9; 11 positions match TRBD2. Germline V gene lookup returns CDR1 SGDLS and CDR2 YYNGEE. Germline trimming cut 3 bases from V and 5 bases from J; bases unmatched to any gene: 13. The CDR3 is made up of 18 amino acids. CDR3 DNA sequence: TGTGCCAGCAGCGCTCGCCCCCTCCGACTAGCGGGGAACAATGAGCAGTTCTTC. This codes for CASSARPLRLAGNNEQFF.

The genes are TRBV18 and TRBJ1-1; possible D gene TRBD1, 6 bases. CDR3 length: 15 residues. The ends were cut back, 2 bases at V and 4 bases at J, with 14 bases in the middle. CDR1 KGHSH and CDR2 LQKENI come from the germline V gene. The CDR3 is CASSPMDSGGTEAFF. DNA for the CDR3: TGTGCCAGCTCACCAATGGACAGCGGGGGCACTGAAGCTTTCTTT.

This chain connects TRBV7-6 to TRBJ1-1; a possible D gene is TRBD1 (6 bases). The germline V and J ends were trimmed by 1 base and 11 bases, with 14 bases remaining between them. The germline V gene has CDR1 SGHVS and CDR2 FNYEAQ. This CDR3 comprises 13 residues. The CDR3 DNA follows: TGTGCCAGCAGCTTAGAAAACAGGGTGATTGCTTTCTTT. It yields the protein CASSLENRVIAFF.

CDR3 DNA sequence: TGTGCCAGCAGCTTATCACCAACGGGCAATGAGCAGTTCTTC. Its protein is CASSLSPTGNEQFF. This chain joins TRBV7-8 and TRBJ2-1; D ambiguous. This CDR3 is 14 amino acids long. Trimming pared 2 bases from V and 6 bases from J, leaving 11 bases between. Germline V gives CDR1 SGHVS, CDR2 FQNEAQ.

This clone occurred once. The CDR3 loop reads CASRPRGDDTQYF. CDR3 in DNA: TGTGCCAGCAGGCCTCGGGGGGACGATACGCAGTATTTT. This rearrangement joins TRBV27 to TRBJ2-3; 7 bases are shared with TRBD2. CDR3 length equals 13 residues. V lost 6 bases, J lost 6 bases, and 6 bases stayed unmatched. The V gene's germline CDR1 is MNHEY and CDR2 SMNVEV (reference sequence).